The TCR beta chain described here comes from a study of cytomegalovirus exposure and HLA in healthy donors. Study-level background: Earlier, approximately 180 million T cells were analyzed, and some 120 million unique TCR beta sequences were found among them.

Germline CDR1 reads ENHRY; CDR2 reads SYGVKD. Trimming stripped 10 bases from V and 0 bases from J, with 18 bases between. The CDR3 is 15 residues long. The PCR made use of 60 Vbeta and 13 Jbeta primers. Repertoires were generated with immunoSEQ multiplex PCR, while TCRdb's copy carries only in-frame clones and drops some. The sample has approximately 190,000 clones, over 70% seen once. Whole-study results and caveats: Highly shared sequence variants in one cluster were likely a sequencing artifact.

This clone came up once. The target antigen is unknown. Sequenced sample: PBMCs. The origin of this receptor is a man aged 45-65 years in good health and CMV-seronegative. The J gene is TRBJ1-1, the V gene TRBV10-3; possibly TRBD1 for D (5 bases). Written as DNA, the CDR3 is TGTGCCACCGGAAGGACCGGACAAATGAACACTGAAGCTTTCTTT. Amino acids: CATGRTGQMNTEAFF.